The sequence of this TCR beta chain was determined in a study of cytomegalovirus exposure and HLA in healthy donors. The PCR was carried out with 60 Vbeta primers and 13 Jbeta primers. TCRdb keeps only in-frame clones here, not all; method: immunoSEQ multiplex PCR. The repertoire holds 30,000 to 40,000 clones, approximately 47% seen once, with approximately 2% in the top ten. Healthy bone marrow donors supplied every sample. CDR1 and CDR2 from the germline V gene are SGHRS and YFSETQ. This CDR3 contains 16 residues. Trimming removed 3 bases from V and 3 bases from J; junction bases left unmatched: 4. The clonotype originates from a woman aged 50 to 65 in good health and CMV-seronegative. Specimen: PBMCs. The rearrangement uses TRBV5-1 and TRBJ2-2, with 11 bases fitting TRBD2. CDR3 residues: CASSSSSGGHTGELFF. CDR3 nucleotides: TGCGCCAGCAGCTCCTCTAGCGGGGGGCACACCGGGGAGCTGTTTTTT.